This TCR beta chain stems from a study of cytomegalovirus exposure and HLA in healthy donors. Study-wide background: Genotyping showed around four fifths of 398 donors falling in the Caucasian-associated ancestry cluster. Study findings and constraints: What a later analysis showed was that several of the most significant clusters appeared linked to common viral pathogens.

Healthy bone marrow donors supplied every sample. The CDR3 extends over 15 amino acids. Trimming left V 3 bases short and J 1 base short, with 12 bases between. Germline V gene sequence: CDR1 LNHNV, CDR2 YYDKDF (reference sequence). On this clone: Its target is not known.

Amplification used 60 Vbeta primers and 13 Jbeta primers. The protocol was immunoSEQ multiplex PCR, while the TCRdb copy is restricted to in-frame clones and leaves out a portion. This table holds 70,000 or so clones, 55% to 70% found once. This TCR derives from a woman aged 45-65 years in good health and CMV-seronegative. V gene TRBV15 combines with J gene TRBJ1-1, with no clear D. Sequencing input: PBMCs. The CDR3 DNA follows: TGTGCCACCAGCAGGAGGGCTACGGGGAACACTGAAGCTTTCTTT. Residues: CATSRRATGNTEAFF. The full variable domain, completed using reference TRBV15 and TRBJ1-1, is DAMVIQNPRYQVTQFGKPVTLSCSQTLNHNVMYWYQQKSSQAPKLLFHYYDKDFNNEADTPDNFQSRRPNTSFCFLDIRSPGLGDTAMYLCATSRRATGNTEAFFGQGTRLTVV.